This T cell receptor beta chain was sequenced during a study of T cells in Graves' hyperthyroidism and ophthalmopathy. Study outcomes and limitations: Most thyroid clonotypes with frequency above 0.001 were detected in blood.

RNA transcripts provided the source from which TCR beta CDR3 regions were amplified. When the TCR CDR3 underwent first-round RT-PCR, the HTBI primer set was used. MiXCR was run by TCRdb on the multiplex PCR reads, yielding one entry per CDR3 protein. This sample has about 640,000 distinct CDR3 sequences; about 20% occur once, and the top ten carry about 35%. The diagnoses drew upon clinical symptoms, serum thyroxine and TRAb, thyroid ultrasound and orbital computed tomography. From germline, CDR1 is SGHAT and CDR2 FQNNGV. The CDR3 covers 15 residues. For this clonotype: Its antigen is as yet unknown. One end of the junction fails to match germline, which may point to a read error.

The gene calls are TRBV11-2 and TRBJ2-1; possibly TRBD1 for D (5 bases). This TCR was recovered from a man aged 30 to 39 with Graves' ophthalmopathy. Sequencing input: blood. CDR3 residues: CANSLGSGFFNEQFF. In DNA, the CDR3 is TGTGCCAACAGCTTAGGTTCAGGGTTCTTCAATGAGCAGTTCTTC.